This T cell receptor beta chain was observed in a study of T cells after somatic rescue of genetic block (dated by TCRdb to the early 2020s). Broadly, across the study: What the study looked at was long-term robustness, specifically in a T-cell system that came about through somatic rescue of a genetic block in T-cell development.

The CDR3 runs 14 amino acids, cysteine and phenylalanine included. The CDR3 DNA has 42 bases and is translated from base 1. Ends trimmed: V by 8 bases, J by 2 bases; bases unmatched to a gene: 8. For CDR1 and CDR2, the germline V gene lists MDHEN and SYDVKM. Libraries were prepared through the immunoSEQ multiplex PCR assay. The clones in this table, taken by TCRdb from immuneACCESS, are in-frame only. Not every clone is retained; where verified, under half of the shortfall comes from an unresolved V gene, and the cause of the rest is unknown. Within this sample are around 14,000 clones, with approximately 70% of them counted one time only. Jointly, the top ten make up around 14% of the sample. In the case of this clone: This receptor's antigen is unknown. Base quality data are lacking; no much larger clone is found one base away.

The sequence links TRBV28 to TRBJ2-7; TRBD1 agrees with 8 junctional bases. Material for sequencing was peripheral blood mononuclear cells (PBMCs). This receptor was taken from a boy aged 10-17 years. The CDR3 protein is CASGRQGLPYEQYF. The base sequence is TGTGCCAGCGGACGACAGGGGCTACCCTACGAGCAGTACTTC.